The source of this TCR beta chain is a study of OX40 agonist ivuxolimab in advanced cancers. Study observations and caveats: Some nonresponders also had low normalized T-cell clonal expansion.

Assay used: immunoSEQ multiplex PCR; TCRdb lists only in-frame clones, some missing. The sample records about 79,000 clones, roughly nine tenths being singletons. About this clone itself: Antigen unknown.

In germline, CDR1 is SGDLS, CDR2 YYNGEE. Trimming removed 0 bases at V and 2 bases at J, with 4 bases between. The CDR3 runs 13 residues. This chain uses TRBV9 with TRBJ2-3, with D unresolved. The source is an adult with an advanced solid tumor such as melanoma, head and neck, liver or kidney cancer. The specimen was CD4+ or CD8+ T cells sorted from blood, collected in a trial of the OX40 agonist ivuxolimab. The CDR3 nucleotides are TGTGCCAGCAGCGTAGAAGACACAGATACGCAGTATTTT. Its translation: CASSVEDTDTQYF.